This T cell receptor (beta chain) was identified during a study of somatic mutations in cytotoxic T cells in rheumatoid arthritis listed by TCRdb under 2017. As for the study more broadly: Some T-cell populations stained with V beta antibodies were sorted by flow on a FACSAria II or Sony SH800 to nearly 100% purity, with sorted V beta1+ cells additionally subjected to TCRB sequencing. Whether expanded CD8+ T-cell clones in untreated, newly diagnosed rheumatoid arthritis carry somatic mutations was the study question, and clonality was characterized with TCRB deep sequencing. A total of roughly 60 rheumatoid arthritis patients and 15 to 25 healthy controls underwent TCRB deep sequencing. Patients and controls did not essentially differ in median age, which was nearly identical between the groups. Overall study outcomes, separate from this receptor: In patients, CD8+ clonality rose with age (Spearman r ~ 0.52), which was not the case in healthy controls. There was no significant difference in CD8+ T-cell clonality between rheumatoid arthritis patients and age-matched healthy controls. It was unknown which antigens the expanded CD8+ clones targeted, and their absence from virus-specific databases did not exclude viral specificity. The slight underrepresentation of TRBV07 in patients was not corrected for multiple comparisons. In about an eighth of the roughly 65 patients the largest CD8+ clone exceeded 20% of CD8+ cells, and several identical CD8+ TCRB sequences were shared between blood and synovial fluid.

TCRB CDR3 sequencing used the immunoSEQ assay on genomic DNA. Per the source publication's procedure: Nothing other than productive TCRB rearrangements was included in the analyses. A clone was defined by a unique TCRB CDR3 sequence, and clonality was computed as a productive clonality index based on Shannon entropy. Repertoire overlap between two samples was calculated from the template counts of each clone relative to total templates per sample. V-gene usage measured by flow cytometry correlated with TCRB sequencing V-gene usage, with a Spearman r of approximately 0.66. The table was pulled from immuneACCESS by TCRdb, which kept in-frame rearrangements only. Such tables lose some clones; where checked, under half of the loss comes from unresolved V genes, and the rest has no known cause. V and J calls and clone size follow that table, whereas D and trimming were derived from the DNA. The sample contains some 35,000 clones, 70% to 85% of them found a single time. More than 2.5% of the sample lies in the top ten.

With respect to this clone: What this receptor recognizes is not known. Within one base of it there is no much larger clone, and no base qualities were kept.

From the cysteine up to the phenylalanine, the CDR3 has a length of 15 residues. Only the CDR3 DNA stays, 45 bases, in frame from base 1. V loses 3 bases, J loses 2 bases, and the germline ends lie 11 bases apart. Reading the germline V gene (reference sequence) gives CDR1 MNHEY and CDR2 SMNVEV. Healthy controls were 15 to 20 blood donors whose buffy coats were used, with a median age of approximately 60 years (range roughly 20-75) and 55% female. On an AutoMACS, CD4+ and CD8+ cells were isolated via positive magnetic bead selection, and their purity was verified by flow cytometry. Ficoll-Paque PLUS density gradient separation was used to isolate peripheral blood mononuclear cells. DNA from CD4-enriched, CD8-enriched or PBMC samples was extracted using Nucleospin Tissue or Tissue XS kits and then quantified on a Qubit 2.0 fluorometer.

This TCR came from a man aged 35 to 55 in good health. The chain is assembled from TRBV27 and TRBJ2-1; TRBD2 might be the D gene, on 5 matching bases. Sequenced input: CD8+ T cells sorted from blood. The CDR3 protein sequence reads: CASSLGADPYNEQFF. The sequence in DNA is TGTGCCAGCAGTTTGGGAGCGGATCCCTACAATGAGCAGTTCTTC.